This T cell receptor beta chain was sequenced for a study of T cell repertoires in cytomegalovirus infection. Overall study: The authors used CMV epitopes that were HLA-C-restricted (recently identified) and HLA-B-restricted (well studied). Shared public TCR beta signatures pointed to both CMV infection and a matching HLA type.

This clonotype was detected a few times. Its antigen is unidentified. Findings and limits, study-wide: Predominance within the ex vivo response was attributable to HLA-C-restricted CMV-specific TCR beta clonotypes.

Via MiXCR, TCRdb re-called the reads, giving one row per CDR3 protein. The sample lists 300,000 to 400,000 distinct CDR3 sequences; about 25% were seen once. Trimming cost V 6 bases and J 3 bases, with 17 bases left between them. The CDR3 totals 16 residues. Germline CDR1 is SGHAT and CDR2 is FQNNGV. Sample: cultured PBMCs, taken from culture after CMV antigen stimulation. The chain joins TRBV11-2 to TRBJ1-4; no clear D. This clonotype was sampled from a human donor in good health (CMV status not recorded). Some clones in this sample may be carry-over from other donors' samples. As DNA, the CDR3 is TGTGCCAGCAGACAAATTACCGGGCGGCCTAATGAAAAACTGTTTTTT. Amino acids: CASRQITGRPNEKLFF.